This TCR beta chain is drawn from a study of T cells after posttransplantation cyclophosphamide. TCRdb's table, derived via immunoSEQ multiplex PCR, lists solely in-frame clones and lacks some. The sample shows about 66,000 clones, around 93% of them seen only once. Germline-derived CDR1 and CDR2 are SNHLY and FYNNEI. This CDR3 comprises 15 residues. The V gene lost 4 bases and the J gene lost 6 bases, with 18 bases spanning the gap. A word on this clone: Without the conserved terminal phenylalanine or tryptophan, this CDR3 likely stems from a read error.

The origin of this receptor is a woman aged 25 to 39 in good health and a related stem cell transplant donor. Sequencing was carried out using PBMCs. The V gene is TRBV2, the J gene TRBJ1-2; D is unclear. For the CDR3, the DNA is TGTGCCAGCAGTGGCTACGGGCCAAATTTGAATGGCTACACCCTC. Residues: CASSGYGPNLNGYTL.